This TCR beta chain was recorded in a study of blood T cells in healthy people across ages (dated by TCRdb to 2014 to 2015). The study in broad terms: Template switching captured roughly one uniquely barcoded TCR beta cDNA molecule per two T cells in model experiments. To avoid experimental bias, donors of different ages were distributed randomly across sequencing lanes. The donors were split into four age groups: young (average 16 years), middle-aged (roughly 39), aged (more than 60) and long-lived (approximately 80). To track age-related changes in TCR beta repertoire diversity, the study relied on deep sequencing normalized with unique cDNA molecular identifiers. Two additional independent replicas of 1 million unique cDNA reads from the same blood draw were analyzed for two donors (one aged 18 to 29 and one aged 80 or older).

The CDR3 has 14 amino acids, counting the end cysteine and phenylalanine. The CDR3 DNA has 42 bases and is translated from base 1. V is reduced by 1 base and J by 4 bases, leaving a spacing of 13 bases between them. Via the germline V gene (reference sequence), CDR1 is DFQATT and CDR2 SNEGSKA. This clonotype has a handful of counts. Its recognized antigen is unknown. No much larger clone exists at a distance of one base, and base qualities are not known. Results and caveats for the whole study, not just this receptor: Since profiling was done on bulk unsorted PBMCs, naive and antigen-experienced compartments could not be conclusively compared. Observed TCR beta diversity per million T cells fell roughly linearly with age, and a significant reduction was already apparent by age about 38. Compared with the aged group, the long-lived group had more naive CD4+ T cells, fewer expanded clones and increased TCR diversity, suggesting age selection. Observed TCR beta diversity correlated strongly with the percentage of naive T cells measured by flow cytometry. Because the CMV infection status of the donors was unknown, age-related changes in expanded clonotypes may potentially have been confounded. Estimates of total diversity based on one million sequenced T cells were considered lower bounds and underestimates.

Libraries were prepared through 5' RACE. The instrument was an Illumina HiSeq 2500. A second PCR of roughly 6 to 12 cycles was run with a J-beta primer mix and a sample-barcoded 5' primer. A template-switch 5' adaptor carrying 12 random nucleotides introduced a unique molecular identifier onto each TCR beta cDNA molecule. Each sample yielded at least 2.5 million CDR3-containing paired-end reads. First-strand cDNA was synthesized from all RNA with the Mint cDNA synthesis kit, primed by a TRBC-specific oligonucleotide. Following uracil-DNA glycosylase treatment, a first 18-cycle PCR with universal primers M1SS and BC2_uni_R was performed on all cDNA. Per the original workflow: For normalization, 1 million high-quality reads were randomly selected from each sample, with every read carrying a distinct molecular identifier. Reads sharing molecular identifiers were discarded rather than binned into consensus sequences. CDR3 identification, clonotype clustering and error correction used MiTCR with a Q25 quality threshold and the strictest error-elimination algorithm. A nonparametric unseen species model using Euler transformation provided a lower-bound estimate of total TCR beta diversity. TCRdb passed the public sequencing reads through fastp at Q25 and MiXCR, retaining productive beta sequences. One record per CDR3 amino acid sequence lists the most common genes and DNA. The V and J calls come from TCRdb's annotation, not from the publication. The sample table contains 1 million to 1.2 million distinct CDR3 sequences; only one count was recorded for more than 30% of them. Jointly, the top ten make up about an eighth of the sample.

Donors were 39 systemically healthy Caucasian individuals from Russia aged roughly 6 to 95 years. Each donor gave approximately 9.3 milliliters of peripheral blood, collected into EDTA-treated Vacutainer tubes. Ficoll-Paque density-gradient centrifugation was used to isolate PBMCs, with at least 7 million obtained per sample. Total RNA was extracted from PBMCs with Trizol reagent, with at least 5 micrograms obtained per sample. Naive CD45RAhigh/CD27high T cell percentages were measured by flow cytometry on a PBMC aliquot from every donor. This sequence was found in a man aged 18 to 30 in good health. The sequence links TRBV20-1 to TRBJ1-2, with no reliable assignment of the D segment. The sequenced sample consisted of blood. Read as DNA, the sequence is TGCAGTGCTAGAGGCCATCAGTGGCTCTATGGCTACACCTTC. The translation is CSARGHQWLYGYTF.